The text below deals with one T cell receptor (beta chain). This record belongs to a study of blood T cell repertoires in COVID-19. The data were produced by immunoSEQ multiplex PCR, yet TCRdb's version contains in-frame clones alone and is incomplete. The sample has roughly 120,000 clones, 85% seen once. The J segment lost 7 bases and the V segment lost 4 bases, leaving 17 bases of the junction unmatched. From germline, CDR1 is SGHRS and CDR2 YFSETQ. CDR3 size: 17 residues. The sequence derives from a man aged 80 or over with acute or convalescent COVID-19. This chain uses TRBV5-1 with TRBJ2-7; TRBD2 aligns across 10 bases. Sequenced material: peripheral blood. The CDR3, as DNA: TGCGCCAGCAGCGCCTCCGGGACTAGCGCTGGGGTTGGGGAGCAGTACTTC. Residues: CASSASGTSAGVGEQYF. The variable domain in full, completed from reference TRBV5-1 and TRBJ2-7, reads KAGVTQTPRYLIKTRGQQVTLSCSPISGHRSVSWYQQTPGQGLQFLFEYFSETQRNKGNFPGRFSGRQFSNSRSEMNVSTLELGDSALYLCASSASGTSAGVGEQYFGPGTRLTVT.